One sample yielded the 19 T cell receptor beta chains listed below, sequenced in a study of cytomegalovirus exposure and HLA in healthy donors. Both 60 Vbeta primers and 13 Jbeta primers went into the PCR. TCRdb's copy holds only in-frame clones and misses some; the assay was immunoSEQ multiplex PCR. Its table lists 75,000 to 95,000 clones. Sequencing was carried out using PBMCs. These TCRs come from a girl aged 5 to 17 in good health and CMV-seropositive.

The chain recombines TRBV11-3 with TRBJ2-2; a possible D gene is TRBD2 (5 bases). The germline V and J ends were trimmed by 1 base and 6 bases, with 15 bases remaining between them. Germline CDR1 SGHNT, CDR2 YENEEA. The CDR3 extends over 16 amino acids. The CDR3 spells CASSLGVGSGSGELFF. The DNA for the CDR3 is TGTGCCAGCAGCTTAGGCGTAGGGAGTGGGTCCGGGGAGCTGTTTTTT. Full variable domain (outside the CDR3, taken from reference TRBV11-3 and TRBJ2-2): EAGVVQSPRYKIIEKKQPVAFWCNPISGHNTLYWYLQNLGQGPELLIRYENEEAVDDSQLPKDRFSAERLKGVDSTLKIQPAELGDSAVYLCASSLGVGSGSGELFFGEGSRLTVL.

The CDR3 nucleotides are TGTGCCAGCAGCTACGGACAGGCCACTGAAGCTTTCTTT. Translated, it gives CASSYGQATEAFF. The chain uses TRBV7-9 and TRBJ1-1; 7 bases are a match to TRBD1. The CDR3 loop spans 13 amino acids. Looked up from germline, CDR1 is SEHNR and CDR2 is FQNEAQ (reference sequence). V gave up 4 bases and J gave up 4 bases; unmatched junction bases: 3. Full variable domain (missing parts from reference TRBV7-9 and TRBJ1-1): DTGVSQNPRHKITKRGQNVTFRCDPISEHNRLYWYRQTLGQGPEFLTYFQNEAQLEKSRLLSDRFSAERPKGSFSTLEIQRTEQGDSAMYLCASSYGQATEAFFGQGTRLTVV.

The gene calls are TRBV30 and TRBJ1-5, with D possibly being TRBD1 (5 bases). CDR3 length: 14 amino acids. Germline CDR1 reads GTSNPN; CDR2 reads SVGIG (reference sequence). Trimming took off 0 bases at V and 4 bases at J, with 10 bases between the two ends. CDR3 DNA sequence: TGTGCCTGGAGTGTTGGGACTCTTAATCAGCCCCAGCATTTT. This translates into CAWSVGTLNQPQHF.

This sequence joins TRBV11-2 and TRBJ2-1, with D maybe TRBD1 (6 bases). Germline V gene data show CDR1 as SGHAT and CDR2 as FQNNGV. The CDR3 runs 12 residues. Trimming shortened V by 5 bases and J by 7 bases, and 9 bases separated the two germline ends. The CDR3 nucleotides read TGTGCCAGCAGCGTCGACAGGAATGAGCAGTTCTTC. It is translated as CASSVDRNEQFF.

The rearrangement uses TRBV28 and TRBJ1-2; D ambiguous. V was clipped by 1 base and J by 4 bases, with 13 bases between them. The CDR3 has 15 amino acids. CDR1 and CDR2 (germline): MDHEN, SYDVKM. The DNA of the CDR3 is TGTGCCAGCAGTTTATCCCTTGACTTATTCTATGGCTACACCTTC. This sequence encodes CASSLSLDLFYGYTF.

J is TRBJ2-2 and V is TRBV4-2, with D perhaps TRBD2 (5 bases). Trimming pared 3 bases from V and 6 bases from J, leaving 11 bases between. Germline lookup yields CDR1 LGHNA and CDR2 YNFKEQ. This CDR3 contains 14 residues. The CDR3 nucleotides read TGTGCCAGCAGCCACGTTCGGGAAGCCGGGGAGCTGTTTTTT. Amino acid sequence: CASSHVREAGELFF.

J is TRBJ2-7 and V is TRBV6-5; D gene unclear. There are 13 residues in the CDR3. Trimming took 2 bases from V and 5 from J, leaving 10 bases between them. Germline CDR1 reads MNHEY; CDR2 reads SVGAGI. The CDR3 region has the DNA TGTGCCAGCAGTTACCGCAACATCGACGAGCAGTACTTC. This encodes CASSYRNIDEQYF.

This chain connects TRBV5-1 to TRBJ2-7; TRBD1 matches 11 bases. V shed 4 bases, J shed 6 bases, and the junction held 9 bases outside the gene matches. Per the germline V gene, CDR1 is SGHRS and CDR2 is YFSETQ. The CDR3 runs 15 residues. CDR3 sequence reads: CASSPGQGAFGEQYV. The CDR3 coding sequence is TGCGCCAGCAGCCCAGGACAGGGGGCCTTTGGCGAGCAGTACGTC.

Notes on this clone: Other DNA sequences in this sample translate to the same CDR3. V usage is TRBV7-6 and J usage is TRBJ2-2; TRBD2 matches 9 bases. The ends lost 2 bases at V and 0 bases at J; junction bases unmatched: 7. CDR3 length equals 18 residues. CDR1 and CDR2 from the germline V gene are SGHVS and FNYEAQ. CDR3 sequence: CASSLMFSGGSNTGELFF. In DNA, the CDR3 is TGTGCCAGCAGCTTAATGTTTAGCGGGGGCTCGAACACCGGGGAGCTGTTTTTT.

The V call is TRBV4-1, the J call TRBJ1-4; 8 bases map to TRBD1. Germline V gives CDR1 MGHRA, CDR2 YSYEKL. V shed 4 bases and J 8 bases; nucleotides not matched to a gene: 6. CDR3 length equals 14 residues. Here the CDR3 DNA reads TGCGCCAGCAGCCGGACAGGGAGCGGGGAAAAACTGTTTTTT. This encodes CASSRTGSGEKLFF.

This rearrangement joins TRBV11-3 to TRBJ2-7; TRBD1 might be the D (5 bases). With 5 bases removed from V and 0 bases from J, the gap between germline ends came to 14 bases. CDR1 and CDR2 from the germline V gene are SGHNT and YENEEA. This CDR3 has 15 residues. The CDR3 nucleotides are TGTGCCAGCAGCGTAACAGGTCAGAGCTCCTACGAGCAGTACGTC. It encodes CASSVTGQSSYEQYV.

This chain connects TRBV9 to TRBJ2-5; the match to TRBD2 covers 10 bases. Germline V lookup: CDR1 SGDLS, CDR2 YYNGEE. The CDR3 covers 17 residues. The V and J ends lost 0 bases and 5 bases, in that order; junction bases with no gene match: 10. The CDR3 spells CASSVATSGGALETQYF. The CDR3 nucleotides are TGTGCCAGCAGCGTAGCTACGAGCGGGGGGGCTCTGGAGACCCAGTACTTC.

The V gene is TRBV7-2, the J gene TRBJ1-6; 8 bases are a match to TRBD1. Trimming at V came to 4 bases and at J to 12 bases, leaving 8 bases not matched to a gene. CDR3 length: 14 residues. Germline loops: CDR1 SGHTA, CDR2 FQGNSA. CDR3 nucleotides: TGTGCCAGCAGCTCGGACAGGGTCGAACGACCCCTCCACTTT. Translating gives CASSSDRVERPLHF.

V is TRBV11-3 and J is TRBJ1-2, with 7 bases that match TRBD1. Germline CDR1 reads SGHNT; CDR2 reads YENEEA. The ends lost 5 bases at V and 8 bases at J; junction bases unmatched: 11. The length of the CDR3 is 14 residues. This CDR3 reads CASSVRQGRNGYTF. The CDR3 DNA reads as TGTGCCAGCAGCGTAAGACAGGGAAGGAACGGCTACACCTTC.

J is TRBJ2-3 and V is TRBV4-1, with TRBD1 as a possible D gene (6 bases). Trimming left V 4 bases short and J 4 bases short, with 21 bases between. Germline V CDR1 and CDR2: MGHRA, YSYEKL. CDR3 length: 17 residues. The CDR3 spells CASSREGRDTFSDTQYF. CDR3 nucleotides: TGCGCCAGCAGCCGAGAGGGTCGGGACACTTTTTCAGATACGCAGTATTTT.

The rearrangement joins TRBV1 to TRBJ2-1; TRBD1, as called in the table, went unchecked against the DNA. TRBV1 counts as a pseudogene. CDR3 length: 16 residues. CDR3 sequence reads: CTSSPQDRESNNEQFF. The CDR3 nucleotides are TGCACCAGCAGCCCGCAGGACAGGGAGTCCAACAATGAGCAGTTCTTC.

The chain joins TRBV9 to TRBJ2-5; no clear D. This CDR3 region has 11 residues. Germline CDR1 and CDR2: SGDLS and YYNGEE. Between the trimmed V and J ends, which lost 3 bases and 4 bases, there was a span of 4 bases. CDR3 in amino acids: CASSAVETQYF. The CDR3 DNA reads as TGTGCCAGCAGCGCCGTAGAGACCCAGTACTTC. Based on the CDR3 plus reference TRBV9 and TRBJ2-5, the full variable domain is DSGVTQTPKHLITATGQRVTLRCSPRSGDLSVYWYQQSLDQGLQFLIQYYNGEERAKGNILERFSAQQFPDLHSELNLSSLELGDSALYFCASSAVETQYFGPGTRLLVL.

The CDR3 DNA reads as TGTGCCAGCAGCGCTGGAGACAGGGAGAATTCACCCCTCCACTTT. It yields the protein CASSAGDRENSPLHF. The chain couples TRBV9 to TRBJ1-6, with TRBD1 matching 7 bases. The V and J ends lost 3 bases and 7 bases, in that order; junction bases with no gene match: 7. The length of the CDR3 is 15 residues. Germline lookup yields CDR1 SGDLS and CDR2 YYNGEE.

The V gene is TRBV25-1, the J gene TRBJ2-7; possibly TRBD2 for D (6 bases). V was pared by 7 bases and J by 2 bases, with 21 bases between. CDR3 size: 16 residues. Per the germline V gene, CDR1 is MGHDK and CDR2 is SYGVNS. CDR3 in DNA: TGTGCCAGCATATCCTCGACACCGGAGGGCGCCTACGAGCAGTACTTC. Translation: CASISSTPEGAYEQYF.